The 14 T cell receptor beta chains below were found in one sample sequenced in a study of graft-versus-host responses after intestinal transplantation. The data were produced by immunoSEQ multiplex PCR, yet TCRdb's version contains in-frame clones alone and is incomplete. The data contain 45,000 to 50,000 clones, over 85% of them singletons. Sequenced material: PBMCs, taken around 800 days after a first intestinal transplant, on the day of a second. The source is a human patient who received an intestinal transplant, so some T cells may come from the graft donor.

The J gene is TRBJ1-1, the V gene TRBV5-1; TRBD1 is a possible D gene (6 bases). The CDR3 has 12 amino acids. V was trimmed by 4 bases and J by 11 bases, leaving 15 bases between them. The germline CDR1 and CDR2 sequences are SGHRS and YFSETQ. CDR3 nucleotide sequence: TGCGCCAGCAGCAGTGGGGGCACACTCGCTTTCTTT. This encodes CASSSGGTLAFF.

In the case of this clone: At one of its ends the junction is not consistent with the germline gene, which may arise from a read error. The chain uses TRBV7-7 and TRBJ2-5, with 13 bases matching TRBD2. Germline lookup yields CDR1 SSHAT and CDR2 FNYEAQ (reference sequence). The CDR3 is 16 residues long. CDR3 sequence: CASSLGGLAGLETQYF. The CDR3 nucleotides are TGTGCTAGCAGCTTGGGGGGACTAGCGGGGTTAGAGACCCAGTACTTC. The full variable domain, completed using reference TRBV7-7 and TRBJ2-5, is GAGVSQSPRYKVTKRGQDVTLRCDPISSHATLYWYQQALGQGPEFLTYFNYEAQPDKSGLPSDRFSAERPEGSISTLTIQRTEQRDSAMYRCASSLGGLAGLETQYFGPGTRLLVL.

The CDR3 loop reads CASSLLGARGNTIYF. CDR3 DNA: TGTGCCAGCAGTCTTCTGGGGGCGCGAGGAAACACCATATATTTT. This chain links TRBV5-6 with TRBJ1-3; weak D call: TRBD1 (6 bases). The germline CDR1 and CDR2 sequences are SGHDT and YYEEEE. V shed 5 bases and J shed 4 bases, with 16 bases lying between them. This CDR3 region has 15 residues.

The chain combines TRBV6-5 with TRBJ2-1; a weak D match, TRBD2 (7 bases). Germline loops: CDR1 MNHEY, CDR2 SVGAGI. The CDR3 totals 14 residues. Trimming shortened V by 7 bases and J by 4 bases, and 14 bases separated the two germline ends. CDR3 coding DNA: TGTGCCAGCATCCGGGGGGCTGGTTACAATGAGCAGTTCTTC. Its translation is CASIRGAGYNEQFF.

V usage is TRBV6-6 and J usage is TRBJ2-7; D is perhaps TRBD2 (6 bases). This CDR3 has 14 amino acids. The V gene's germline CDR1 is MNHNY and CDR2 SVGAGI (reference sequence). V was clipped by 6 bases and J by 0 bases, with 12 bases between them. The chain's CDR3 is CASSPTSSSYEQYF. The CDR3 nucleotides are TGTGCCAGCAGCCCTACTAGCTCCTCCTACGAGCAGTACTTC.

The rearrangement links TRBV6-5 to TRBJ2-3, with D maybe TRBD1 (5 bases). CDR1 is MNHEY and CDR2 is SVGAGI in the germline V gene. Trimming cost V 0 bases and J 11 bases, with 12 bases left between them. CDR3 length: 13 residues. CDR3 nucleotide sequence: TGTGCCAGCAGTTACTCTTCGGCAGGGATGCAGTATTTT. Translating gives CASSYSSAGMQYF.

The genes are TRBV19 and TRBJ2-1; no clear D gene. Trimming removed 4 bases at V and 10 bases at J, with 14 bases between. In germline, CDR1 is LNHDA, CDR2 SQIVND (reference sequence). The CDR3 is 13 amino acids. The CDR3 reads CASSTGPLGEQFF. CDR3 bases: TGTGCCAGTAGTACCGGACCGCTTGGAGAGCAGTTCTTC.

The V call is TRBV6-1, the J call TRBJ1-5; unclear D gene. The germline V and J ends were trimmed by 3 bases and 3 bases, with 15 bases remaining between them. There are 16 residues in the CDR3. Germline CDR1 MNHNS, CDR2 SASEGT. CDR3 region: CASSDEVTHPNQPQHF. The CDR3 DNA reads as TGTGCCAGCAGTGATGAGGTTACCCACCCCAATCAGCCCCAGCATTTT.

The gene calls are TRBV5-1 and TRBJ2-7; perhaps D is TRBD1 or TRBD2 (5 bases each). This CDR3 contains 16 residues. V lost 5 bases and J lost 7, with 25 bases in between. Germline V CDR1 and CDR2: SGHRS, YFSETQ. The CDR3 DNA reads TGCGCCAGCAGTGGGGGTCCCGGACGTATTCTAGGGGAGCAGTACTTC. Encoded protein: CASSGGPGRILGEQYF.

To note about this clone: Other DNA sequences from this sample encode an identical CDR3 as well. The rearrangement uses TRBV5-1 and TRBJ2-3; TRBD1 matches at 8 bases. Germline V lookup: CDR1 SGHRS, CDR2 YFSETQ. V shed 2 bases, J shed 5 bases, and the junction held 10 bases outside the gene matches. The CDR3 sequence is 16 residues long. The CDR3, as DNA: TGCGCCAGCAGCTTCATCGCGACAGGGGTAGGAGATACGCAGTATTTT. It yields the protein CASSFIATGVGDTQYF.

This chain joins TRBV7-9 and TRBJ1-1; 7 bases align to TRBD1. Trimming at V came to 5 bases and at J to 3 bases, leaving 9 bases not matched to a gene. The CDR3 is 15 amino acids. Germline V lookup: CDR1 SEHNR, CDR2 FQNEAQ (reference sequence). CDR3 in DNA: TGTGCCAGCAGCCAGAAGTCCGGGACAGACACTGAAGCTTTCTTT. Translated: CASSQKSGTDTEAFF. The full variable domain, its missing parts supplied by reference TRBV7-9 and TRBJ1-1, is DTGVSQNPRHKITKRGQNVTFRCDPISEHNRLYWYRQTLGQGPEFLTYFQNEAQLEKSRLLSDRFSAERPKGSFSTLEIQRTEQGDSAMYLCASSQKSGTDTEAFFGQGTRLTVV.

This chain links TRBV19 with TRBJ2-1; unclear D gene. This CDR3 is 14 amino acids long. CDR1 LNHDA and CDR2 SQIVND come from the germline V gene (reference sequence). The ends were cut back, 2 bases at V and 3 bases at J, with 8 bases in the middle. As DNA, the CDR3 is TGTGCCAGTAGTATAAGCAGCAGCTACAATGAGCAGTTCTTC. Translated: CASSISSSYNEQFF.

The CDR3 nucleotides are TGTGCCAGCAGGGAGGGACTAGCGGGAGACTACGAGCAGTACTTC. Its translation is CASREGLAGDYEQYF. The chain has TRBV5-4 and TRBJ2-7, with 14 bases fitting TRBD2. J was trimmed by 3 bases and V by 5 bases; bases with no gene match: 4. The CDR3 has 15 amino acids. Germline CDR1 and CDR2: SGHNT and YYREEE (reference sequence).

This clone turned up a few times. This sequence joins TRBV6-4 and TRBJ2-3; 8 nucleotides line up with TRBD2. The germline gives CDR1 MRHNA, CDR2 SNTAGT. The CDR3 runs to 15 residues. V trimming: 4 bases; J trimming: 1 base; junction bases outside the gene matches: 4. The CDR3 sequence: CASSVGAGGTDTQYF. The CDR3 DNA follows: TGTGCCAGCAGTGTTGGAGCGGGAGGCACAGATACGCAGTATTTT.